The 29 T cell receptor beta chains in this list originate from one sample, sequenced in a study of blood T cell repertoires in COVID-19 (dated by TCRdb to the early 2020s). To prepare the library, the immunoSEQ multiplex PCR assay was applied. TCRdb provides this immuneACCESS table in a form limited to in-frame rearrangements. Some clones are lacking; in checked studies, under half of them reflect an unresolved V gene, and why the rest are absent is not known. For this sample the table gives over 250,000 clones, of which 75% to 90% were detected only once. The ten largest clones add up to 1.5% of the sample. The sample consisted of peripheral blood. The receptors were sampled from a woman aged 40 to 50 who had recovered from COVID-19.

The rearrangement uses TRBV7-6 and TRBJ1-4, with TRBD1 matching over 7 bases. J was trimmed by 0 bases and V by 5 bases; bases with no gene match: 21. The length of the CDR3 is 21 residues. Germline CDR1 SGHVS, CDR2 FNYEAQ. CDR3 amino acids: CASSPRPRGRGRGATNEKLFF. The CDR3 DNA reads TGTGCCAGCAGCCCTCGACCAAGGGGAAGGGGGCGAGGGGCAACTAATGAAAAACTGTTTTTT.

The chain employs TRBV4-3 and TRBJ2-7; a weak D match, TRBD1 (6 bases). The CDR3 runs 15 residues. The germline CDR1 and CDR2 sequences are LGHNA and YSLEER. V was pared by 1 base and J by 3 bases, with 13 bases between. In DNA, the CDR3 is TGCGCCAGCAGCCAAGCGACAGGAGTGGGCTACGAGCAGTACTTC. Its protein product is CASSQATGVGYEQYF.

V and J are TRBV7-2 and TRBJ1-1; D call uncertain. CDR1 is SGHTA, CDR2 FQGNSA, per germline. This CDR3 comprises 15 residues. Trimming stripped 0 bases from V and 1 base from J, with 9 bases between. The CDR3: CASSLAAQTNTEAFF. CDR3 DNA sequence: TGTGCCAGCAGCTTAGCGGCACAGACGAACACTGAAGCTTTCTTT.

The chain uses TRBV5-1 and TRBJ1-2, with 7 bases identical to TRBD1. V shed 2 bases and J 6 bases; nucleotides not matched to a gene: 7. CDR3 size: 14 residues. CDR1 and CDR2 (germline): SGHRS, YFSETQ. The CDR3: CASSFQTGSNGYTF. The CDR3 nucleotides are TGCGCCAGCAGCTTCCAGACAGGGTCAAATGGCTACACCTTC. The entire variable domain, with the rest obtained from reference TRBV5-1 and TRBJ1-2, is as follows: KAGVTQTPRYLIKTRGQQVTLSCSPISGHRSVSWYQQTPGQGLQFLFEYFSETQRNKGNFPGRFSGRQFSNSRSEMNVSTLELGDSALYLCASSFQTGSNGYTFGSGTRLTVV.

The chain recombines TRBV19 with TRBJ1-2, with TRBD1 as a possible D gene (5 bases). Trimming removed 3 bases from V and 7 bases from J, with 9 bases in between. Germline lookup yields CDR1 LNHDA and CDR2 SQIVND (reference sequence). This CDR3 contains 12 residues. The CDR3, as DNA: TGTGCCAGTAGTATCCGCAGGGCTGGCTACACCTTC. Protein: CASSIRRAGYTF.

This rearrangement joins TRBV6-5 to TRBJ2-7; TRBD1 matches 8 bases. The CDR3 spans 14 residues. From germline, CDR1 is MNHEY and CDR2 SVGAGI. After removal of 4 bases from V and 6 bases from J, the junction contained 8 bases not matched to a gene. The CDR3: CASSSPATGAEQYF. In DNA form, the CDR3 reads TGTGCCAGCAGTTCCCCGGCGACAGGGGCCGAGCAGTACTTC.

This sequence joins TRBV5-1 and TRBJ1-6; 9 bases agree with TRBD1. The CDR3 has 16 residues. V lost 0 bases to trimming and J lost 7 bases; unmatched junction nucleotides: 5. Germline-derived CDR1 and CDR2 are SGHRS and YFSETQ. The chain's CDR3 is CASSLGQGESNSPLHF. The CDR3 DNA follows: TGCGCCAGCAGCTTGGGACAGGGGGAATCGAATTCACCCCTCCACTTT.

The chain links TRBV5-1 to TRBJ2-5; tentatively, D is TRBD1 (5 bases). The CDR3 totals 17 residues. Trimming stripped 4 bases from V and 3 bases from J, with 22 bases between. CDR1 is SGHRS and CDR2 is YFSETQ in the germline V gene. The CDR3 coding sequence is TGCGCCAGCAGCAAGGACACATTAGGCTCCGGCGAAGAGACCCAGTACTTC. Encoded protein: CASSKDTLGSGEETQYF.

CDR3 nucleotide sequence: TGTGCCAGCAGTACCACCGGGACAGCCTACAATGAGCAGTTCTTC. This gives the protein CASSTTGTAYNEQFF. The chain combines TRBV6-6 with TRBJ2-1, with TRBD1 matching over 7 bases. CDR1 is MNHNY and CDR2 is SVGAGI in the germline V gene (reference sequence). The V segment lost 5 bases and the J segment 2 bases; nucleotides outside the gene matches: 6. CDR3 size: 15 residues.

On this clone: A junction end diverges from the germline sequence, so it may reflect a read error. The V gene is TRBV7-7, the J gene TRBJ1-6; the D gene is possibly TRBD1 (6 bases). Germline V gene lookup returns CDR1 SSHAT and CDR2 FNYEAQ (reference sequence). This CDR3 has 13 residues. CDR3 sequence: CASSWDTDSPLHF. CDR3 DNA: TGTGCTAGCAGCTGGGACACGGATTCACCCCTCCACTTT.

A word on this clone: The junction and the germline gene differ at one end; a read error may be behind it. This chain links TRBV9 with TRBJ2-1; 9 nucleotides line up with TRBD1. The CDR3 is made up of 16 amino acids. Germline lookup yields CDR1 SGDLS and CDR2 YYNGEE. The CDR3 here is CASSEQGALSHNEQFF. DNA for the CDR3: TGTGCCAGCAGCGAACAGGGGGCCCTCTCCCACAATGAGCAGTTCTTC.

The rearrangement links TRBV30 to TRBJ1-6; D call uncertain. Germline-derived CDR1 and CDR2 are GTSNPN and SVGIG (reference sequence). Trimming took 6 bases from V and 0 from J, leaving 9 bases between them. This CDR3 is 14 amino acids long. Here the CDR3 reads CACAPSSYNSPLHF. CDR3 DNA: TGTGCCTGCGCACCGAGCTCCTATAATTCACCCCTCCACTTT.

This chain links TRBV5-1 with TRBJ1-2; TRBD1 aligns across 11 bases. Trimming cost V 2 bases and J 6 bases; bases outside gene matches: 15. This CDR3 spans 18 amino acids. Per germline, CDR1 SGHRS and CDR2 YFSETQ. In nucleotides, the CDR3 is TGCGCCAGCAGCTTCGGTCTTGGTTCAGGACAGGGGGCGCATGGCTACACCTTC. Its protein product is CASSFGLGSGQGAHGYTF.

J is TRBJ2-5 and V is TRBV3-1 (or the pseudogene TRBV3-2); 12 positions agree with TRBD2. The ends lost 2 bases at V and 5 bases at J; junction bases unmatched: 6. The germline V gene encodes CDR1 LGHDT and CDR2 YNNKEL (reference sequence). The CDR3 has 16 amino acids. CDR3 DNA sequence: TGTGCCAGCAGCCAACTAGCGGGGGGGCTTGGGGAGACCCAGTACTTC. Its protein is CASSQLAGGLGETQYF.

The chain is built from TRBV7-2 and TRBJ1-2; the match to TRBD1 covers 8 bases. The CDR3 contains 17 residues. J gave up 8 bases and V 4 bases, and 18 bases lay outside the gene matches. CDR1 SGHTA and CDR2 FQGNSA come from the germline V gene. The CDR3 coding sequence is TGTGCCAGCAGCTCCCCCCGACAGGGGCTTCAGTCTTGGGGCTACACCTTC. Its protein is CASSSPRQGLQSWGYTF.

The V call is TRBV5-1, the J call TRBJ2-3; 12 bases are a match to TRBD2. Germline V gene data show CDR1 as SGHRS and CDR2 as YFSETQ. The CDR3 sequence is 17 residues long. The J segment lost 3 bases and the V segment lost 0 bases, leaving 5 bases of the junction unmatched. The CDR3 sequence: CASSLALAGGPTDTQYF. As DNA, the CDR3 is TGCGCCAGCAGCTTGGCCCTAGCGGGGGGGCCGACAGATACGCAGTATTTT. Using reference TRBV5-1 and TRBJ2-3 for the parts outside the CDR3, the full variable domain is KAGVTQTPRYLIKTRGQQVTLSCSPISGHRSVSWYQQTPGQGLQFLFEYFSETQRNKGNFPGRFSGRQFSNSRSEMNVSTLELGDSALYLCASSLALAGGPTDTQYFGPGTRLTVL.

CDR3 loop: CASSLTGVKGQETQYF. The CDR3 bases are TGTGCCAGCTCACTAACAGGGGTTAAGGGACAAGAGACCCAGTACTTC. The J gene is TRBJ2-5, the V gene TRBV18, with 7 bases aligning to TRBD1. Losses at the gene ends were 4 bases for V and 2 bases for J; bases not matched to a gene: 10. Germline CDR1 KGHSH, CDR2 LQKENI. CDR3 length equals 16 residues.

This chain connects TRBV2 to TRBJ2-3; a possible D gene is TRBD2 (6 bases). CDR3 length: 15 residues. Trimming pared 6 bases from V and 4 bases from J, leaving 17 bases between. The germline CDR1 and CDR2 sequences are SNHLY and FYNNEI. Written as DNA, the CDR3 is TGTGCCAGCAGATGGGGACTCTCCCGGGCAGATACGCAGTATTTT. Translation: CASRWGLSRADTQYF.

The chain carries TRBV6-5 and TRBJ2-1, with D hard to call. The CDR3 loop spans 12 amino acids. Trimming shortened V by 7 bases and J by 9 bases, and 13 bases separated the two germline ends. In germline, CDR1 is MNHEY, CDR2 SVGAGI. CDR3 DNA sequence: TGTGCCAGCAACAGTCTGGCAGGTGAGCAGTTCTTC. It translates to CASNSLAGEQFF.

The chain's CDR3 is CASSLKGANTEAFF. CDR3 sequence (DNA): TGTGCCAGCAGCTTGAAGGGGGCGAACACTGAAGCTTTCTTT. The rearrangement joins TRBV13 to TRBJ1-1, with 7 bases matching TRBD1. CDR3 size: 14 residues. CDR1 is PRHDT, CDR2 FYEKMQ, per germline (reference sequence). Trimming at V came to 3 bases and at J to 1 base, leaving 2 bases not matched to a gene.

CDR3 nucleotide sequence: TGCGCCAGCAGCCAAGATTATGCCCCTGGGGGTCCAGCGGGGGGAAGACAAGAGACCCAGTACTTC. Encoded protein: CASSQDYAPGGPAGGRQETQYF. This chain uses TRBV4-3 with TRBJ2-5; 9 bases line up with TRBD2. Germline loops: CDR1 LGHNA, CDR2 YSLEER. The CDR3 has 22 amino acids. With V trimmed by 0 bases and J by 2 bases, 22 bases remained unmatched.

The V gene is TRBV5-4, the J gene TRBJ1-6, with no clear D. Germline CDR1 SGHNT, CDR2 YYREEE (reference sequence). Trimming cost V 0 bases and J 0 bases, with 10 bases left between them. The CDR3 has 17 residues. In DNA, the CDR3 is TGTGCCAGCAGCTTGGCTAAAGAGAGCTCCTATAATTCACCCCTCCACTTT. Residues: CASSLAKESSYNSPLHF.

This chain uses TRBV18 with TRBJ2-7; D gene uncertain. The V end was cut by 6 bases, the J end by 1 base, with 7 bases between. This CDR3 has 12 residues. CDR1 is KGHSH, CDR2 LQKENI, per germline. In nucleotides, the CDR3 is TGTGCCAGCTCTTCCAATTCCTACGAGCAGTACTTC. Encoded protein: CASSSNSYEQYF.

This sequence joins TRBV7-7 and TRBJ1-1; D is unclear. The CDR3 sequence is 15 residues long. V was clipped by 5 bases and J by 0 bases, with 13 bases between them. Germline V CDR1 and CDR2: SSHAT, FNYEAQ (reference sequence). CDR3 nucleotide sequence: TGTGCCAGCAGCACTAACGGAGGATTGAACACTGAAGCTTTCTTT. Protein sequence: CASSTNGGLNTEAFF.

The chain has TRBV19 and TRBJ2-1, with 10 bases fitting TRBD1. The CDR3 is 14 residues long. In germline, CDR1 is LNHDA, CDR2 SQIVND (reference sequence). V shed 7 bases and J 9 bases; nucleotides not matched to a gene: 9. CDR3 amino acids: CASNDRGRVGEQFF. DNA of the CDR3: TGTGCCAGTAATGACAGGGGGCGAGTAGGTGAGCAGTTCTTC.

The V and J genes are TRBV4-1 and TRBJ1-1, with 7 bases fitting TRBD1. In germline, CDR1 is MGHRA, CDR2 YSYEKL. The CDR3 spans 14 residues. J was trimmed by 7 bases and V by 2 bases; bases with no gene match: 7. For the CDR3, the DNA is TGCGCCAGCAGCCAACGGGACAGTGAGATTGAAGCTTTCTTT. Its protein product is CASSQRDSEIEAFF.

This chain connects TRBV4-3 to TRBJ2-7, with D perhaps TRBD2 (6 bases). Germline V gene data show CDR1 as LGHNA and CDR2 as YSLEER. The CDR3 runs to 15 residues. V was pared by 0 bases and J by 3 bases, with 12 bases between. The CDR3 is CASSQDRDSYYEQYF. The DNA for the CDR3 is TGCGCCAGCAGCCAAGACCGGGACTCCTACTACGAGCAGTACTTC.

The chain combines TRBV2 with TRBJ1-2; possibly TRBD1 for D (6 bases). Germline lookup yields CDR1 SNHLY and CDR2 FYNNEI. CDR3 size: 13 residues. The V end was cut by 2 bases, the J end by 4 bases, with 8 bases between. Here the CDR3 reads CASSEWGPYGYTF. CDR3 bases: TGTGCCAGCAGTGAATGGGGGCCCTATGGCTACACCTTC.

The chain recombines TRBV6-5 with TRBJ1-2, with no clear D. CDR1 MNHEY and CDR2 SVGAGI come from the germline V gene. Trimming shortened V by 3 bases and J by 8 bases, and 10 bases separated the two germline ends. The CDR3 length is 12 residues. The CDR3 nucleotides are TGTGCCAGCAGTTATCGGGGTTCCGGCTACACCTTC. Translated: CASSYRGSGYTF.